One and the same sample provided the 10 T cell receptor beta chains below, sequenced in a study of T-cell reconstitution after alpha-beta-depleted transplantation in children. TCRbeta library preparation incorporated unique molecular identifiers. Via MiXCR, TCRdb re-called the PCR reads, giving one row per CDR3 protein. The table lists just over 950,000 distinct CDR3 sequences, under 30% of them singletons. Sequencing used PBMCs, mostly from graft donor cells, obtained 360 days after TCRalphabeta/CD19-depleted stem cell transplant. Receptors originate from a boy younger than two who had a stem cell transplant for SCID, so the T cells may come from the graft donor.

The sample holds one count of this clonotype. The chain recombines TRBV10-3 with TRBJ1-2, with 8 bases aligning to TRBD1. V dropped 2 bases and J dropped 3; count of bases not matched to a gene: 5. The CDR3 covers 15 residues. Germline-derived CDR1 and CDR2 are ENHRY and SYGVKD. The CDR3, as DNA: TGTGCCATCAGTGAGCCGGACAGGGTTTACTATGGCTACACCTTC. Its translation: CAISEPDRVYYGYTF.

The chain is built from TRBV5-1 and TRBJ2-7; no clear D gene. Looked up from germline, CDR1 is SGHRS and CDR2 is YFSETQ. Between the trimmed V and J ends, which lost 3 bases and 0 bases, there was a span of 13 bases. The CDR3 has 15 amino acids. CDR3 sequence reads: CASSSGKLSSYEQYF. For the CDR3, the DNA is TGCGCCAGCAGCTCGGGTAAATTAAGCTCCTACGAGCAGTACTTC.

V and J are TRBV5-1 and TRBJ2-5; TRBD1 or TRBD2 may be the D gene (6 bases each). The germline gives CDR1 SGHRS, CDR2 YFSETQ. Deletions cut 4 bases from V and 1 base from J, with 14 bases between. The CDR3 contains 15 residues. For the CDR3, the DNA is TGCGCCAGCAGCCGCGGGACACCGTCCCAAGAGACCCAGTACTTC. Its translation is CASSRGTPSQETQYF.

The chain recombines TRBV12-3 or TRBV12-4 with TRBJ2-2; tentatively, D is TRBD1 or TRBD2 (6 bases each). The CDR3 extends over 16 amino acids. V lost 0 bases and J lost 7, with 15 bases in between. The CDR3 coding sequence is TGTGCCAGCAGTTTAGCGGGAGGCAGGGGATACGGGGAGCTGTTTTTT. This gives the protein CASSLAGGRGYGELFF.

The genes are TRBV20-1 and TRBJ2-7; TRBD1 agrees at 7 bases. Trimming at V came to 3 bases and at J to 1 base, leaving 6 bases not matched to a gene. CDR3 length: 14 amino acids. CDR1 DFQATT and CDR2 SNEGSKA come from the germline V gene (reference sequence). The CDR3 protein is CSARQTGLSYEQYF. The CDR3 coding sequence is TGCAGTGCTAGGCAGACAGGGCTATCCTACGAGCAGTACTTC.

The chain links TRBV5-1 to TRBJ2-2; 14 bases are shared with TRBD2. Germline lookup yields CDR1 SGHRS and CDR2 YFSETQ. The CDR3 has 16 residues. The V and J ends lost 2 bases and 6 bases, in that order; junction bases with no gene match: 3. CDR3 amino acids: CASSFETSGGAGELFF. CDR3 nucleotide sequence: TGCGCCAGCAGCTTCGAGACTAGCGGGGGGGCCGGGGAGCTGTTTTTT.

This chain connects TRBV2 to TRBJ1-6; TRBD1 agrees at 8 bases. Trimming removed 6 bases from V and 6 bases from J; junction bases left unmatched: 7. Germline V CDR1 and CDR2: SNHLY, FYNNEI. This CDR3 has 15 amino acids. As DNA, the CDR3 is TGTGCCAGCAGAGTTTGGGGACAGGTTAATTCACCCCTCCACTTT. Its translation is CASRVWGQVNSPLHF.

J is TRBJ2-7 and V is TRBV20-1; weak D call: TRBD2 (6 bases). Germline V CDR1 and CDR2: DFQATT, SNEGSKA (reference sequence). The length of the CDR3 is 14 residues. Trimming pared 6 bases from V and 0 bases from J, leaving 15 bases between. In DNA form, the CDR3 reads TGCAGTGCCCCTGCCCTAGCGAGCTCCTACGAGCAGTACTTC. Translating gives CSAPALASSYEQYF.

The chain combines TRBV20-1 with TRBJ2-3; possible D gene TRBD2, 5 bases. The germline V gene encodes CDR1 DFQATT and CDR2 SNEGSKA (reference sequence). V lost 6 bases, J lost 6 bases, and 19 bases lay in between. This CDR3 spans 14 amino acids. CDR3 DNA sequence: TGCAGTGCCGAGCGGACGGGCCGAGGCGATACGCAGTATTTT. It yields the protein CSAERTGRGDTQYF.

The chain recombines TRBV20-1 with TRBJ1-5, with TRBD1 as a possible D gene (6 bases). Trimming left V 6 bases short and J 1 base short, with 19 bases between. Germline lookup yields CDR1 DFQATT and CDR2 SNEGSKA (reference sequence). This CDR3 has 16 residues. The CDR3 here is CSAVRGLFGSNQPQHF. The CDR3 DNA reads TGCAGTGCGGTCAGGGGTCTTTTCGGGAGCAATCAGCCCCAGCATTTT.